This T cell receptor (beta chain) emerged from a study of T cell responses to AZD1222 COVID-19 vaccine. Study results and caveats: Baseline seropositives among AZD1222 recipients totaled only five to seven.

Worth noting for this clone: Its specificity is not known. Other DNA sequences of this sample code for an identical CDR3.

The table came from immunoSEQ multiplex PCR; TCRdb's copy has only in-frame clones and leaves some out. Of around 190,000 clones listed, about 90% are singletons. The germline V gene has CDR1 MNHEY and CDR2 SVGAGI. V was cut by 4 bases and J by 0 bases, with 9 bases left in between. The CDR3 contains 14 residues. The V call is TRBV6-5, the J call TRBJ1-1; no definite D call. The sequences come from peripheral blood, collected 28 days after the second AZD1222 dose. The sequence was collected from an adult who received the AZD1222 COVID-19 vaccine. The CDR3 DNA follows: TGTGCCAGCAGTTTGAGGATTATGAACACTGAAGCTTTCTTT. This translates into CASSLRIMNTEAFF.